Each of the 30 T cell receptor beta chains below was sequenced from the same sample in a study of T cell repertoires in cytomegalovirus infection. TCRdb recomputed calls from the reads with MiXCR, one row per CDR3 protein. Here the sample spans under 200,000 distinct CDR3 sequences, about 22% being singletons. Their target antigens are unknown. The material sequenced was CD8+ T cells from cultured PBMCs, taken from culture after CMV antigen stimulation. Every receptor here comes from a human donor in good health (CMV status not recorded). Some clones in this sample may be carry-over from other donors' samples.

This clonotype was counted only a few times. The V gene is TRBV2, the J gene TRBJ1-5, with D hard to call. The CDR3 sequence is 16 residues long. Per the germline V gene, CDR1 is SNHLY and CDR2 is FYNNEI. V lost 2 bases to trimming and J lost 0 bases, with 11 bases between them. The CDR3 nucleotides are TGTGCCAGCAGTGAACGCTTGGAGTATAGCAATCAGCCCCAGCATTTT. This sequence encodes CASSERLEYSNQPQHF.

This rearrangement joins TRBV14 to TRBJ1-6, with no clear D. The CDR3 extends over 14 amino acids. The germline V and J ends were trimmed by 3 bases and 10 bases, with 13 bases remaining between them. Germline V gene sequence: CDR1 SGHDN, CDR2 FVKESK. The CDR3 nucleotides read TGTGCCAGCAGCCAGGGGAGCCTTGGGTCACCCCTCCACTTT. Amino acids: CASSQGSLGSPLHF.

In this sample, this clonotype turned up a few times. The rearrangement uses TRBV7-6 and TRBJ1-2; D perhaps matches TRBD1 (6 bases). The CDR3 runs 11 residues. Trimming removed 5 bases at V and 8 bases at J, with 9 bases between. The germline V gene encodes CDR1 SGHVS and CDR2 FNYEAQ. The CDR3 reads CASSLQGGYTF. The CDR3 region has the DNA TGTGCCAGCAGCCTACAGGGAGGCTACACCTTC. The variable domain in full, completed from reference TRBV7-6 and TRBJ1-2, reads GAGVSQSPRYKVTKRGQDVALRCDPISGHVSLYWYRQALGQGPEFLTYFNYEAQQDKSGLPNDRFSAERPEGSISTLTIQRTEQRDSAMYRCASSLQGGYTFGSGTRLTVV.

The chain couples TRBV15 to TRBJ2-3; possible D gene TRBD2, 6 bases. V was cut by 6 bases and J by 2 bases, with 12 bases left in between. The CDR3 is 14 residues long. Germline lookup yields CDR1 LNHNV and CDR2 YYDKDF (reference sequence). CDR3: CATSVGGSTDTQYF. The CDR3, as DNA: TGTGCCACCAGTGTCGGGGGATCCACAGATACGCAGTATTTT.

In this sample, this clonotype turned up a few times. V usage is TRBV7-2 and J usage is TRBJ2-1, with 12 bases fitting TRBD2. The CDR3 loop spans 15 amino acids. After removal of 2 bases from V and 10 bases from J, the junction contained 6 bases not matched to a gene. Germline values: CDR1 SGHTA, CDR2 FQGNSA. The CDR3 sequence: CASSLLAGGPGEQFF. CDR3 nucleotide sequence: TGTGCCAGCAGCTTACTAGCGGGGGGGCCGGGCGAGCAGTTCTTC.

The CDR3 coding sequence is TGTGCCAGCAGCCGGGACAGGGGATATGTCACCGGGGAGCTGTTTTTT. The encoded protein is CASSRDRGYVTGELFF. V and J are TRBV12-3 or TRBV12-4 and TRBJ2-2; 10 bases are a match to TRBD1. The CDR3 is 16 amino acids. Losses at the gene ends were 6 bases for V and 4 bases for J; bases not matched to a gene: 8.

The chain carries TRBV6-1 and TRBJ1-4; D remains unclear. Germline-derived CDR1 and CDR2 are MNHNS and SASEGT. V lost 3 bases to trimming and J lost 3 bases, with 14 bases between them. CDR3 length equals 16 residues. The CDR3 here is CASSDGPFGPNEKLFF. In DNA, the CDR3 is TGTGCCAGCAGTGACGGGCCTTTCGGCCCTAATGAAAAACTGTTTTTT.

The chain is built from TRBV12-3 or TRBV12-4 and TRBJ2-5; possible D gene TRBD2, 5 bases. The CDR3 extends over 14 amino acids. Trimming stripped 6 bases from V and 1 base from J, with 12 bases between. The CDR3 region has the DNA TGTGCCAGCAGCTCCGGACTGGTCCAAGAGACCCAGTACTTC. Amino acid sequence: CASSSGLVQETQYF.

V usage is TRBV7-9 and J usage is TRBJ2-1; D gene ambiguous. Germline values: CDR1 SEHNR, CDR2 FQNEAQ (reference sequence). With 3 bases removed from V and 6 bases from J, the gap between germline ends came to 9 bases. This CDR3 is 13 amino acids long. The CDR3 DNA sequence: TGTGCCAGCAGCTTCCAGACTGGCAATGAGCAGTTCTTC. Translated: CASSFQTGNEQFF. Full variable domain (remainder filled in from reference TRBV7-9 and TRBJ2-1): DTGVSQNPRHKITKRGQNVTFRCDPISEHNRLYWYRQTLGQGPEFLTYFQNEAQLEKSRLLSDRFSAERPKGSFSTLEIQRTEQGDSAMYLCASSFQTGNEQFFGPGTRLTVL.

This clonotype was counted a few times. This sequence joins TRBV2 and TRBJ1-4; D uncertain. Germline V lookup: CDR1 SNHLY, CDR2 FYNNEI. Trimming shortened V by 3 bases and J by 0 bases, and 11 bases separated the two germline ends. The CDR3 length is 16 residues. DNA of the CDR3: TGTGCCAGCAGTGAGATCAATGCCGCAACTAATGAAAAACTGTTTTTT. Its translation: CASSEINAATNEKLFF.

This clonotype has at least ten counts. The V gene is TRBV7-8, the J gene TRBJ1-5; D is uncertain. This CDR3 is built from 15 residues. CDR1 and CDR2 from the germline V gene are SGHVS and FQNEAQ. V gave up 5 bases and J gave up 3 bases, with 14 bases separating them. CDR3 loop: CASSVVGTINQPQHF. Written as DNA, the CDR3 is TGTGCCAGCAGCGTGGTAGGCACGATCAATCAGCCCCAGCATTTT.

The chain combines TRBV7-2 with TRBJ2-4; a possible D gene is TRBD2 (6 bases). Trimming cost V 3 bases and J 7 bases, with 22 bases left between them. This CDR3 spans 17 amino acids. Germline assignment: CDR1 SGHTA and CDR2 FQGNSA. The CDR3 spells CASSFTPLTSGGNIQYF. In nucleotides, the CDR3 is TGTGCCAGCAGCTTTACCCCTTTGACGAGTGGAGGGAACATTCAGTACTTC.

Here the CDR3 DNA reads TGTGCCAGCAGTTCCCACAGGGGCATGAACACTGAAGCTTTCTTT. Translating gives CASSSHRGMNTEAFF. The gene calls are TRBV6-2 or TRBV6-3 and TRBJ1-1, with 7 bases that match TRBD1. The CDR3 length is 15 residues. Germline V lookup: CDR1 MNHEY, CDR2 SVGEGT. Trimming removed 4 bases from V and 0 bases from J; junction bases left unmatched: 5.

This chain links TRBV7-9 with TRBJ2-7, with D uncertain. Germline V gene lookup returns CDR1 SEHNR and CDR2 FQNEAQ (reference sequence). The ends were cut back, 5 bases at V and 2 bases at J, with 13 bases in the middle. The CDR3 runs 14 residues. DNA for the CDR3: TGTGCCAGCAGCCGATCGGTCGGAGCCTACGAGCAGTACTTC. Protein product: CASSRSVGAYEQYF.

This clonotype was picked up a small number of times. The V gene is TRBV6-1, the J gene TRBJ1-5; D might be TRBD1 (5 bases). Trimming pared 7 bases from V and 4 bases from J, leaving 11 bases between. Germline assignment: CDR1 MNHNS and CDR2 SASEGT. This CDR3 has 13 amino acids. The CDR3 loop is CASTYQGNQPQHF. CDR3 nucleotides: TGTGCCAGCACCTACCAGGGAAATCAGCCCCAGCATTTT.

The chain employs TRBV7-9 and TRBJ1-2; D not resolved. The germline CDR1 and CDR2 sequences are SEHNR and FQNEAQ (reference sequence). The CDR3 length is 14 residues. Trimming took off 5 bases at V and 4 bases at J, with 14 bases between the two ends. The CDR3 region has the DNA TGTGCCAGCAGCCCTGAAGGTTACCTCTATGGCTACACCTTC. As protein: CASSPEGYLYGYTF.

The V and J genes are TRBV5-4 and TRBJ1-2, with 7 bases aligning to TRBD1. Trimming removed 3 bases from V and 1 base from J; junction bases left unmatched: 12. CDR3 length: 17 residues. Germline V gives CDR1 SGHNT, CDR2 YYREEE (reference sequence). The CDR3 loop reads CASSWDSGREGNYGYTF. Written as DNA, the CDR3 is TGTGCCAGCAGCTGGGACAGTGGACGAGAGGGTAACTATGGCTACACCTTC.

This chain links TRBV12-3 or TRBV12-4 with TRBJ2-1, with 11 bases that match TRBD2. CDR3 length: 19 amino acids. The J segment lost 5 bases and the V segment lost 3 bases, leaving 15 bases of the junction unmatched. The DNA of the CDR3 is TGTGCCAGCAGTTTTATAGCGGGGGGGCCCTCACTGAAAAACAATGAGCAGTTCTTC. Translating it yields CASSFIAGGPSLKNNEQFF.

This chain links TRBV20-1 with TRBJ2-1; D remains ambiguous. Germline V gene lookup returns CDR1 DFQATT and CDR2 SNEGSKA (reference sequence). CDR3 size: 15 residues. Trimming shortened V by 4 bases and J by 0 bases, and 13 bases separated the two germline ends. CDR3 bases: TGCAGTGCTACGGACGGAGAGAGCTCCTACAATGAGCAGTTCTTC. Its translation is CSATDGESSYNEQFF.

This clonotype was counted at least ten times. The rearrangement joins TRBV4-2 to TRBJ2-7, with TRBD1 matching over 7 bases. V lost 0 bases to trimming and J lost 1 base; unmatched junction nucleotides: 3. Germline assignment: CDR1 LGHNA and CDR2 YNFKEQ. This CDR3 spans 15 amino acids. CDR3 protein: CASSQDPGQSYEQYF. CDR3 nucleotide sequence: TGTGCCAGCAGCCAAGATCCGGGACAGTCCTACGAGCAGTACTTC.

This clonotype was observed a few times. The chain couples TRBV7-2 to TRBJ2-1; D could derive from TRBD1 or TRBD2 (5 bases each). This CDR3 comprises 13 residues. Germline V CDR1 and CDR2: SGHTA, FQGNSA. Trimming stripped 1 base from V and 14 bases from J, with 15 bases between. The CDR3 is CASSLVDRDREFF. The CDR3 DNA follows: TGTGCCAGCAGCTTAGTTGATCGGGACCGGGAGTTCTTC.

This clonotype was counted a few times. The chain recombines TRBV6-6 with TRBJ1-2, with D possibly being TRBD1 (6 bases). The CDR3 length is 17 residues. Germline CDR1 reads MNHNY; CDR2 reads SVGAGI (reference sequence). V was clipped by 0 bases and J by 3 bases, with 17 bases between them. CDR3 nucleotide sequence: TGTGCCAGCAGTTACTCGACTTCCGACCCAGGGGACTATGGCTACACCTTC. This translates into CASSYSTSDPGDYGYTF.

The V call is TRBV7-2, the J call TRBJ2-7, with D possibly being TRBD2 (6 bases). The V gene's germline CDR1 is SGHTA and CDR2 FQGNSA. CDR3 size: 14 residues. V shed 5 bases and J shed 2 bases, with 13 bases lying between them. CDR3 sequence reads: CASSLGTDTYEQYF. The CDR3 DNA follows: TGTGCCAGCAGCCTCGGGACTGACACCTACGAGCAGTACTTC.

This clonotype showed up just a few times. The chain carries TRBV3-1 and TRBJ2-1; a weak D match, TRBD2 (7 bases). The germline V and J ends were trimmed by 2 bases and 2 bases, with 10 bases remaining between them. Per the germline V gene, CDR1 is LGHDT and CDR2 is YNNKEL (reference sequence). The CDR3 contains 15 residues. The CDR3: CASSQRGGPYNEQFF. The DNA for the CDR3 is TGTGCCAGCAGCCAAAGGGGGGGACCCTACAATGAGCAGTTCTTC.

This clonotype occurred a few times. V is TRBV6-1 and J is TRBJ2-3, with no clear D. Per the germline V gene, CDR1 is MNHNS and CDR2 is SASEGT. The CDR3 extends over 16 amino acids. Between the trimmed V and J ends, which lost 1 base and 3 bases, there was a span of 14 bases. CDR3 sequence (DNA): TGTGCCAGCAGTGAAGGGGGATCACGGTTTACAGATACGCAGTATTTT. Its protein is CASSEGGSRFTDTQYF.

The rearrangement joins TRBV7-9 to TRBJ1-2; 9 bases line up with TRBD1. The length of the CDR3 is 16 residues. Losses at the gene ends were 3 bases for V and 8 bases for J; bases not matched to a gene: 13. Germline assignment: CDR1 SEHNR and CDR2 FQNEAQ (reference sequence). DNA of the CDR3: TGTGCCAGCAGCTTTCCCCCCTCACAGGGGGCGCGAGGCTACACCTTC. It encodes CASSFPPSQGARGYTF.

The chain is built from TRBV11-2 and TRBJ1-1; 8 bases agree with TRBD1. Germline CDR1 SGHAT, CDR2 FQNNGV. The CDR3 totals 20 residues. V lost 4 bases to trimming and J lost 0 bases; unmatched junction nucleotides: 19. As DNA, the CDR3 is TGTGCCAGCAGCTCACCGATCCGACAGGGGCGAGAGAGACTGAACACTGAAGCTTTCTTT. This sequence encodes CASSSPIRQGRERLNTEAFF.

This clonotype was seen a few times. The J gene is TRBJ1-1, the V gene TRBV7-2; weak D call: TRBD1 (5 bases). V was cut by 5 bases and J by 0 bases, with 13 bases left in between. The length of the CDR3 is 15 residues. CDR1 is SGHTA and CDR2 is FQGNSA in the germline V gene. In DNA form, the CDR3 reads TGTGCCAGCAGCCAGGGACGGGGGATGAACACTGAAGCTTTCTTT. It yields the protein CASSQGRGMNTEAFF.

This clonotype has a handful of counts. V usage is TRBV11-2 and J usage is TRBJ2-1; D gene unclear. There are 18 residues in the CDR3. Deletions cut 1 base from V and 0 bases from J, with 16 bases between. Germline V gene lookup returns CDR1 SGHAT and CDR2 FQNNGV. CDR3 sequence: CASSLARTILSSYNEQFF. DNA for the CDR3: TGTGCCAGCAGCTTAGCTAGAACGATCCTCAGCTCCTACAATGAGCAGTTCTTC.

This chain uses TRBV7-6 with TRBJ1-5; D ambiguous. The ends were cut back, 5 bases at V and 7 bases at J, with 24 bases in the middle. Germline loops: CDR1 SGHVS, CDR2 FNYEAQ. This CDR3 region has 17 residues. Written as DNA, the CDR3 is TGTGCCAGCAGCCCAACGACGGTCCGAGGCGTTGGCCAGCCCCAGCATTTT. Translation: CASSPTTVRGVGQPQHF. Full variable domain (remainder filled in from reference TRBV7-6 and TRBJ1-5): GAGVSQSPRYKVTKRGQDVALRCDPISGHVSLYWYRQALGQGPEFLTYFNYEAQQDKSGLPNDRFSAERPEGSISTLTIQRTEQRDSAMYRCASSPTTVRGVGQPQHFGDGTRLSIL.